Listed here are 3 T cell receptor beta chains from one sample, sequenced in a study of T cells after yellow fever vaccination. TCRdb used MiXCR to reprocess the 5' RACE reads, holding one entry per CDR3 protein. The data show 100,000 to 150,000 distinct CDR3 sequences, about 8.2% seen once. The sequences come from CD8+ T cells sorted from PBMCs, collected on the day of the yellow fever booster vaccination. These receptors originate from a young man who received the YFV17D yellow fever vaccine.

The rearrangement links TRBV6-2 or TRBV6-3 to TRBJ1-1; D unclear. The CDR3 is 12 residues long. Germline CDR1 MNHEY, CDR2 SVGEGT. Between the trimmed V and J ends, which lost 8 bases and 5 bases, there was a span of 12 bases. The CDR3 DNA is TGTGCCAGCCTTGCCAGTTGGACTGAAGCTTTCTTT. Translating it yields CASLASWTEAFF.

This clonotype was found a few times. The chain uses TRBV6-5 and TRBJ1-5; D unresolved. Trimming shortened V by 2 bases and J by 4 bases, and 6 bases separated the two germline ends. CDR3 length equals 13 residues. The germline CDR1 and CDR2 sequences are MNHEY and SVGAGI. As DNA, the CDR3 is TGTGCCAGCAGTTACAACATAAATCAGCCCCAGCATTTT. Translation gives CASSYNINQPQHF.

This clonotype was seen only a few times. This rearrangement joins TRBV20-1 to TRBJ2-7; D is unclear. V lost 3 bases and J lost 3, with 9 bases in between. CDR1 DFQATT and CDR2 SNEGSKA come from the germline V gene (reference sequence). The length of the CDR3 is 12 residues. The CDR3 reads CSASTGDYEQYV. In nucleotides, the CDR3 is TGCAGTGCTAGCACCGGTGACTACGAGCAGTACGTC.